Following are 16 T cell receptor beta chains from one sample sequenced in a study of CD8 T cells in ankylosing spondylitis. These receptors have no identified antigens. TCRdb redid the calling of the 5' RACE reads with MiXCR, one entry per CDR3 protein. The sample lists 200,000 to 250,000 distinct CDR3 sequences, around 20% occurring once. General study results and limits: Seemingly characteristic of ankylosing spondylitis blood was a TCR beta motif consisting of about 8 highly homologous variants.

Material: blood, either unsorted or a sorted T cell fraction (not recorded which). These receptors were taken from a male donor with ankylosing spondylitis.

In this sample, this clonotype turned up a few times. The genes are TRBV5-1 and TRBJ1-1; D perhaps matches TRBD1 (6 bases). The CDR3 length is 15 residues. Deletions cut 4 bases from V and 4 bases from J, with 17 bases between. Per the germline V gene, CDR1 is SGHRS and CDR2 is YFSETQ. CDR3 in amino acids: CASSPPGQSRTEAFF. Here the CDR3 DNA reads TGCGCCAGCAGCCCCCCGGGACAATCGCGCACTGAAGCTTTCTTT.

This chain's CDR3 is CASSVLRDTQYF. CDR3 nucleotides: TGTGCCAGCAGCGTCTTGCGAGATACGCAGTATTTT. This chain uses TRBV5-6 with TRBJ2-3; D ambiguous. This CDR3 contains 12 residues. Germline V CDR1 and CDR2: SGHDT, YYEEEE. V lost 4 bases to trimming and J lost 5 bases, with 8 bases between them.

The table lists this clonotype with many counts. The chain has TRBV6-4 and TRBJ2-3; 9 nucleotides agree with TRBD1. CDR3 length: 15 residues. V dropped 5 bases and J dropped 0; count of bases not matched to a gene: 3. CDR1 is MRHNA, CDR2 SNTAGT, per germline. This CDR3 is CASSRGQGSTDTQYF. Written as DNA, the CDR3 is TGTGCCAGCAGTCGTGGACAGGGGAGCACAGATACGCAGTATTTT.

The rearrangement joins TRBV3-1 to TRBJ1-2; D is perhaps TRBD1 (5 bases). CDR3 length equals 14 residues. CDR1 is LGHDT, CDR2 YNNKEL, per germline (reference sequence). V lost 1 base, J lost 9 bases, and 15 bases lay in between. CDR3 amino acids: CASSQGGVAVSYTF. DNA of the CDR3: TGTGCCAGCAGCCAAGGAGGGGTGGCGGTTAGCTACACCTTC.

This clonotype was seen a few times. The CDR3 nucleotides read TGTGCCAGCAGTGAAAGTTTAGAGCAGTTCTTC. The encoded protein is CASSESLEQFF. V is TRBV2 and J is TRBJ2-1; D gene uncertain. CDR1 is SNHLY and CDR2 is FYNNEI in the germline V gene. V was cut by 2 bases and J by 10 bases, with 6 bases left in between. The CDR3 runs 11 residues.

This clonotype has just a few counts. The chain is built from TRBV12-3 or TRBV12-4 and TRBJ1-1; weak D call: TRBD1 (6 bases). The V and J ends lost 6 bases and 6 bases respectively, with 14 bases between them. This CDR3 has 13 amino acids. The CDR3 is CASRPGQFAEAFF. The CDR3 DNA is TGTGCCAGCAGACCCGGACAGTTCGCTGAAGCTTTCTTT.

The chain uses TRBV20-1 and TRBJ2-5, with TRBD2 matching 10 bases. The CDR3 consists of 14 residues. Germline V gene data show CDR1 as DFQATT and CDR2 as SNEGSKA (reference sequence). J was trimmed by 4 bases and V by 1 base; bases with no gene match: 3. CDR3: CSARGLAGAETQYF. For the CDR3, the DNA is TGCAGTGCTAGAGGCCTAGCGGGAGCAGAGACCCAGTACTTC.

The chain carries TRBV18 and TRBJ1-2, with 7 nucleotides matching TRBD1. V lost 3 bases, J lost 8 bases, and 3 bases stayed unmatched. CDR3 size: 12 residues. Germline CDR1 KGHSH, CDR2 LQKENI. This CDR3 is CASSPTGSGYTF. The DNA of the CDR3 is TGTGCCAGCTCACCGACAGGGAGCGGCTACACCTTC. The whole variable domain, filled in from reference TRBV18 and TRBJ1-2, reads NAGVMQNPRHLVRRRGQEARLRCSPMKGHSHVYWYRQLPEEGLKFMVYLQKENIIDESGMPKERFSAEFPKEGPSILRIQQVVRGDSAAYFCASSPTGSGYTFGSGTRLTVV.

This clonotype was seen only a few times. The V gene is TRBV7-9, the J gene TRBJ2-2, with D unresolved. Germline V gives CDR1 SEHNR, CDR2 FQNEAQ (reference sequence). V gave up 6 bases and J gave up 1 base, with 12 bases separating them. The CDR3 has 15 residues. The CDR3 spells CASSPFPVNTGELFF. The CDR3, as DNA: TGTGCCAGCAGTCCCTTCCCAGTGAACACCGGGGAGCTGTTTTTT.

The chain has TRBV29-1 and TRBJ2-7; D is perhaps TRBD1 (7 bases). The CDR3 is 16 amino acids. Germline V CDR1 and CDR2: SQVTM, ANQGSEA. V dropped 0 bases and J dropped 3 bases, with 18 bases sitting between them. The CDR3 here is CSVEDGRSGGYYEQYF. The CDR3 DNA is TGCAGCGTTGAAGATGGTCGGTCAGGGGGGTACTACGAGCAGTACTTC.

The CDR3 nucleotides are TGTGCCAGTATCACAGGGTTTGGCACGAACACTGAAGCTTTCTTT. It is translated as CASITGFGTNTEAFF. This chain links TRBV19 with TRBJ1-1, with D possibly matching TRBD1 (6 bases). CDR1 is LNHDA, CDR2 SQIVND, per germline (reference sequence). The length of the CDR3 is 15 residues. V lost 7 bases and J lost 1, with 16 bases in between. Full variable domain (rest looked up from reference TRBV19 and TRBJ1-1): DGGITQSPKYLFRKEGQNVTLSCEQNLNHDAMYWYRQDPGQGLRLIYYSQIVNDFQKGDIAEGYSVSREKKESFPLTVTSAQKNPTAFYLCASITGFGTNTEAFFGQGTRLTVV.

The chain uses TRBV6-5 and TRBJ2-5; 8 nucleotides match TRBD2. Germline lookup yields CDR1 MNHEY and CDR2 SVGAGI. The CDR3 has 15 residues. Germline trimming cut 0 bases from V and 3 bases from J; bases unmatched to any gene: 3. The CDR3 spells CASSYSRGLEETQYF. The CDR3 DNA reads as TGTGCCAGCAGTTACTCGAGGGGACTAGAAGAGACCCAGTACTTC.

V is TRBV15 and J is TRBJ1-1, with TRBD1 identical over 7 bases. V shed 0 bases, J shed 1 base, and the junction held 8 bases outside the gene matches. CDR1 LNHNV and CDR2 YYDKDF come from the germline V gene (reference sequence). This CDR3 region has 17 residues. For the CDR3, the DNA is TGTGCCACCAGCAGAGATGATTGGGGACAGCAGAACACTGAAGCTTTCTTT. It is translated as CATSRDDWGQQNTEAFF.

The rearrangement uses TRBV7-8 and TRBJ2-3, with 8 nucleotides matching TRBD2. The CDR3 consists of 16 residues. The V gene's germline CDR1 is SGHVS and CDR2 FQNEAQ. The V gene end was trimmed by 4 bases and the J gene end by 2 bases; junction bases not matched to a gene: 8. The CDR3 DNA sequence: TGTGCCAGCAGCTCCCAAGCGGGGGCGCTCACAGATACGCAGTATTTT. Amino acids: CASSSQAGALTDTQYF.

This chain links TRBV7-7 with TRBJ2-5, with 9 bases matching TRBD1. Germline-derived CDR1 and CDR2 are SSHAT and FNYEAQ (reference sequence). The CDR3 has 16 residues. J gave up 3 bases and V 4 bases, and 9 bases lay outside the gene matches. The CDR3 nucleotides read TGTGCCAGCAGCTCCCTCTTCGGGACAGGGAAAGAGACCCAGTACTTC. Translating gives CASSSLFGTGKETQYF.

The genes are TRBV15 and TRBJ2-7, with D unresolved. This CDR3 has 13 amino acids. The V end lost 2 bases, the J end lost 6 bases, and 11 bases lay between the germline ends. Germline CDR1 is LNHNV and CDR2 is YYDKDF (reference sequence). CDR3 bases: TGTGCCACCAGCAGAACCCGAGAAGTCGAGCAGTACTTC. Protein: CATSRTREVEQYF.